Listed below are T cell receptor beta chains from one sample, sequenced in a study of OX40 agonist ivuxolimab in advanced cancers. Assay: immunoSEQ multiplex PCR; the TCRdb copy retains only in-frame clones and omits some. Among some 65,000 clones listed, about 90% were seen once. Material: CD4+ or CD8+ T cells sorted from blood, obtained in a trial of the OX40 agonist ivuxolimab. The source is an adult with an advanced solid tumor such as melanoma, head and neck, liver or kidney cancer. The CDR3 runs from the conserved cysteine through the conserved F or W. Each record gives: clone size, J gene, V gene, D gene, CDR3 protein, CDR3 DNA. A D gene is named only where the DNA matches it firmly. Part of the rows lack a size; the others show once, few, many or a class for expanded clones.

clone_size: -; j_call: TRBJ2-2; v_call: TRBV10-3; d_call: TRBD1; cdr3_aa: CAISESTQGAWNTGELFF; cdr3_nt: TGTGCCATCAGTGAGTCAACCCAGGGGGCTTGGAACACCGGGGAGCTGTTTTTT
clone_size: -; j_call: TRBJ2-5; v_call: TRBV5-1; d_call: TRBD1; cdr3_aa: CASSLQGQQETQYF; cdr3_nt: TGCGCCAGCAGCTTACAGGGGCAACAAGAGACCCAGTACTTC
clone_size: -; j_call: TRBJ1-2; v_call: TRBV5-4; d_call: -; cdr3_aa: CASSFAGGQGYGYTF; cdr3_nt: TGTGCCAGCAGCTTTGCGGGGGGGCAAGGCTATGGCTACACCTTC
clone_size: -; j_call: TRBJ2-6; v_call: TRBV5-1; d_call: -; cdr3_aa: CASSLTTGNSGANVLTF; cdr3_nt: TGCGCCAGCAGCCTAACGACTGGGAACTCTGGGGCCAACGTCCTGACTTTC
clone_size: -; j_call: TRBJ2-7; v_call: TRBV18; d_call: -; cdr3_aa: CASSLLALYEQYF; cdr3_nt: TGTGCCAGCTCACTACTAGCCCTGTACGAGCAGTACTTC
clone_size: -; j_call: TRBJ2-7; v_call: TRBV6-5; d_call: TRBD1; cdr3_aa: CATRTGGSYEQYF; cdr3_nt: TGTGCCACGCGGACAGGGGGCAGCTACGAGCAGTACTTC
clone_size: -; j_call: TRBJ1-1; v_call: TRBV5-4; d_call: -; cdr3_aa: CASSPGQTVNTEAFF; cdr3_nt: TGTGCCAGCAGCCCAGGACAGACCGTGAACACTGAAGCTTTCTTT
clone_size: -; j_call: TRBJ2-2; v_call: TRBV18; d_call: -; cdr3_aa: CASSQTVANTGELFF; cdr3_nt: TGTGCCAGCTCCCAGACAGTGGCGAACACCGGGGAGCTGTTTTTT
clone_size: -; j_call: TRBJ2-5; v_call: TRBV28; d_call: -; cdr3_aa: CASRNRLQETQYF; cdr3_nt: TGTGCCAGCAGGAACAGACTCCAAGAGACCCAGTACTTC
clone_size: -; j_call: TRBJ2-1; v_call: TRBV6-5; d_call: -; cdr3_aa: CASSATGDNYNEQFF; cdr3_nt: TGTGCCAGCAGCGCCACGGGGGACAACTACAATGAGCAGTTCTTC
clone_size: -; j_call: TRBJ1-5; v_call: TRBV27; d_call: -; cdr3_aa: CASSLRRGNQPQHF; cdr3_nt: TGTGCCAGCAGTTTGCGGAGGGGCAATCAGCCCCAGCATTTT
clone_size: -; j_call: TRBJ1-1; v_call: TRBV18; d_call: -; cdr3_aa: CASSRQATNTEAFF; cdr3_nt: TGTGCCAGCTCGCGACAGGCGACGAACACTGAAGCTTTCTTT
clone_size: once; j_call: TRBJ1-1; v_call: TRBV27; d_call: -; cdr3_aa: CASSRAGLNTEAFF; cdr3_nt: TGTGCCAGTTCGCGGGCGGGGTTGAACACTGAAGCTTTCTTT
clone_size: -; j_call: TRBJ1-5; v_call: TRBV5-4; d_call: -; cdr3_aa: CASSLAPGDQPQHF; cdr3_nt: TGTGCCAGCAGCTTGGCCCCGGGAGATCAGCCCCAGCATTTT
clone_size: -; j_call: TRBJ2-5; v_call: TRBV14; d_call: -; cdr3_aa: CASSQTLIAGIDF; cdr3_nt: TGTGCCAGCAGCCAAACTCTGATCGCCGGGATAGACTTC